The TCR beta chain under discussion was sequenced for a study of shared clonotypes between healthy human individuals. Study outcomes and limitations: Memory subsets generally showed lower estimated richness than naive subsets. Rarefaction showed that sequencing of sorted subsets was incomplete (despite large depth).

This clone occurred once. The antigen remains unidentified. Researchers partitioned CD4+ cells into CD45RA+ naive and CD45RA-negative memory subsets. V dropped 0 bases and J dropped 6 bases, with 11 bases sitting between them. The CDR3 runs 14 residues. Germline lookup yields CDR1 LNHNV and CDR2 YYDKDF (reference sequence). The repertoire was sequenced with immunoSEQ multiplex PCR; TCRdb's copy has only in-frame clones and lacks some. The sample gives approximately 1,500,000 clones, around 97% of which show up once; roughly 1.2% is in the top ten. The sample was naive CD4+ T cells sorted from blood. Subset noted: CD45RA+ positively selected. This chain uses TRBV15 with TRBJ1-1; D unclear. This clonotype originated in a man aged 25-45 years in good health. This CDR3 reads CATSRDRGYSEAFF. For the CDR3, the DNA is TGTGCCACCAGCAGAGATCGAGGGTACTCTGAAGCTTTCTTT. Based on the CDR3 plus reference TRBV15 and TRBJ1-1, the full variable domain is DAMVIQNPRYQVTQFGKPVTLSCSQTLNHNVMYWYQQKSSQAPKLLFHYYDKDFNNEADTPDNFQSRRPNTSFCFLDIRSPGLGDTAMYLCATSRDRGYSEAFFGQGTRLTVV.